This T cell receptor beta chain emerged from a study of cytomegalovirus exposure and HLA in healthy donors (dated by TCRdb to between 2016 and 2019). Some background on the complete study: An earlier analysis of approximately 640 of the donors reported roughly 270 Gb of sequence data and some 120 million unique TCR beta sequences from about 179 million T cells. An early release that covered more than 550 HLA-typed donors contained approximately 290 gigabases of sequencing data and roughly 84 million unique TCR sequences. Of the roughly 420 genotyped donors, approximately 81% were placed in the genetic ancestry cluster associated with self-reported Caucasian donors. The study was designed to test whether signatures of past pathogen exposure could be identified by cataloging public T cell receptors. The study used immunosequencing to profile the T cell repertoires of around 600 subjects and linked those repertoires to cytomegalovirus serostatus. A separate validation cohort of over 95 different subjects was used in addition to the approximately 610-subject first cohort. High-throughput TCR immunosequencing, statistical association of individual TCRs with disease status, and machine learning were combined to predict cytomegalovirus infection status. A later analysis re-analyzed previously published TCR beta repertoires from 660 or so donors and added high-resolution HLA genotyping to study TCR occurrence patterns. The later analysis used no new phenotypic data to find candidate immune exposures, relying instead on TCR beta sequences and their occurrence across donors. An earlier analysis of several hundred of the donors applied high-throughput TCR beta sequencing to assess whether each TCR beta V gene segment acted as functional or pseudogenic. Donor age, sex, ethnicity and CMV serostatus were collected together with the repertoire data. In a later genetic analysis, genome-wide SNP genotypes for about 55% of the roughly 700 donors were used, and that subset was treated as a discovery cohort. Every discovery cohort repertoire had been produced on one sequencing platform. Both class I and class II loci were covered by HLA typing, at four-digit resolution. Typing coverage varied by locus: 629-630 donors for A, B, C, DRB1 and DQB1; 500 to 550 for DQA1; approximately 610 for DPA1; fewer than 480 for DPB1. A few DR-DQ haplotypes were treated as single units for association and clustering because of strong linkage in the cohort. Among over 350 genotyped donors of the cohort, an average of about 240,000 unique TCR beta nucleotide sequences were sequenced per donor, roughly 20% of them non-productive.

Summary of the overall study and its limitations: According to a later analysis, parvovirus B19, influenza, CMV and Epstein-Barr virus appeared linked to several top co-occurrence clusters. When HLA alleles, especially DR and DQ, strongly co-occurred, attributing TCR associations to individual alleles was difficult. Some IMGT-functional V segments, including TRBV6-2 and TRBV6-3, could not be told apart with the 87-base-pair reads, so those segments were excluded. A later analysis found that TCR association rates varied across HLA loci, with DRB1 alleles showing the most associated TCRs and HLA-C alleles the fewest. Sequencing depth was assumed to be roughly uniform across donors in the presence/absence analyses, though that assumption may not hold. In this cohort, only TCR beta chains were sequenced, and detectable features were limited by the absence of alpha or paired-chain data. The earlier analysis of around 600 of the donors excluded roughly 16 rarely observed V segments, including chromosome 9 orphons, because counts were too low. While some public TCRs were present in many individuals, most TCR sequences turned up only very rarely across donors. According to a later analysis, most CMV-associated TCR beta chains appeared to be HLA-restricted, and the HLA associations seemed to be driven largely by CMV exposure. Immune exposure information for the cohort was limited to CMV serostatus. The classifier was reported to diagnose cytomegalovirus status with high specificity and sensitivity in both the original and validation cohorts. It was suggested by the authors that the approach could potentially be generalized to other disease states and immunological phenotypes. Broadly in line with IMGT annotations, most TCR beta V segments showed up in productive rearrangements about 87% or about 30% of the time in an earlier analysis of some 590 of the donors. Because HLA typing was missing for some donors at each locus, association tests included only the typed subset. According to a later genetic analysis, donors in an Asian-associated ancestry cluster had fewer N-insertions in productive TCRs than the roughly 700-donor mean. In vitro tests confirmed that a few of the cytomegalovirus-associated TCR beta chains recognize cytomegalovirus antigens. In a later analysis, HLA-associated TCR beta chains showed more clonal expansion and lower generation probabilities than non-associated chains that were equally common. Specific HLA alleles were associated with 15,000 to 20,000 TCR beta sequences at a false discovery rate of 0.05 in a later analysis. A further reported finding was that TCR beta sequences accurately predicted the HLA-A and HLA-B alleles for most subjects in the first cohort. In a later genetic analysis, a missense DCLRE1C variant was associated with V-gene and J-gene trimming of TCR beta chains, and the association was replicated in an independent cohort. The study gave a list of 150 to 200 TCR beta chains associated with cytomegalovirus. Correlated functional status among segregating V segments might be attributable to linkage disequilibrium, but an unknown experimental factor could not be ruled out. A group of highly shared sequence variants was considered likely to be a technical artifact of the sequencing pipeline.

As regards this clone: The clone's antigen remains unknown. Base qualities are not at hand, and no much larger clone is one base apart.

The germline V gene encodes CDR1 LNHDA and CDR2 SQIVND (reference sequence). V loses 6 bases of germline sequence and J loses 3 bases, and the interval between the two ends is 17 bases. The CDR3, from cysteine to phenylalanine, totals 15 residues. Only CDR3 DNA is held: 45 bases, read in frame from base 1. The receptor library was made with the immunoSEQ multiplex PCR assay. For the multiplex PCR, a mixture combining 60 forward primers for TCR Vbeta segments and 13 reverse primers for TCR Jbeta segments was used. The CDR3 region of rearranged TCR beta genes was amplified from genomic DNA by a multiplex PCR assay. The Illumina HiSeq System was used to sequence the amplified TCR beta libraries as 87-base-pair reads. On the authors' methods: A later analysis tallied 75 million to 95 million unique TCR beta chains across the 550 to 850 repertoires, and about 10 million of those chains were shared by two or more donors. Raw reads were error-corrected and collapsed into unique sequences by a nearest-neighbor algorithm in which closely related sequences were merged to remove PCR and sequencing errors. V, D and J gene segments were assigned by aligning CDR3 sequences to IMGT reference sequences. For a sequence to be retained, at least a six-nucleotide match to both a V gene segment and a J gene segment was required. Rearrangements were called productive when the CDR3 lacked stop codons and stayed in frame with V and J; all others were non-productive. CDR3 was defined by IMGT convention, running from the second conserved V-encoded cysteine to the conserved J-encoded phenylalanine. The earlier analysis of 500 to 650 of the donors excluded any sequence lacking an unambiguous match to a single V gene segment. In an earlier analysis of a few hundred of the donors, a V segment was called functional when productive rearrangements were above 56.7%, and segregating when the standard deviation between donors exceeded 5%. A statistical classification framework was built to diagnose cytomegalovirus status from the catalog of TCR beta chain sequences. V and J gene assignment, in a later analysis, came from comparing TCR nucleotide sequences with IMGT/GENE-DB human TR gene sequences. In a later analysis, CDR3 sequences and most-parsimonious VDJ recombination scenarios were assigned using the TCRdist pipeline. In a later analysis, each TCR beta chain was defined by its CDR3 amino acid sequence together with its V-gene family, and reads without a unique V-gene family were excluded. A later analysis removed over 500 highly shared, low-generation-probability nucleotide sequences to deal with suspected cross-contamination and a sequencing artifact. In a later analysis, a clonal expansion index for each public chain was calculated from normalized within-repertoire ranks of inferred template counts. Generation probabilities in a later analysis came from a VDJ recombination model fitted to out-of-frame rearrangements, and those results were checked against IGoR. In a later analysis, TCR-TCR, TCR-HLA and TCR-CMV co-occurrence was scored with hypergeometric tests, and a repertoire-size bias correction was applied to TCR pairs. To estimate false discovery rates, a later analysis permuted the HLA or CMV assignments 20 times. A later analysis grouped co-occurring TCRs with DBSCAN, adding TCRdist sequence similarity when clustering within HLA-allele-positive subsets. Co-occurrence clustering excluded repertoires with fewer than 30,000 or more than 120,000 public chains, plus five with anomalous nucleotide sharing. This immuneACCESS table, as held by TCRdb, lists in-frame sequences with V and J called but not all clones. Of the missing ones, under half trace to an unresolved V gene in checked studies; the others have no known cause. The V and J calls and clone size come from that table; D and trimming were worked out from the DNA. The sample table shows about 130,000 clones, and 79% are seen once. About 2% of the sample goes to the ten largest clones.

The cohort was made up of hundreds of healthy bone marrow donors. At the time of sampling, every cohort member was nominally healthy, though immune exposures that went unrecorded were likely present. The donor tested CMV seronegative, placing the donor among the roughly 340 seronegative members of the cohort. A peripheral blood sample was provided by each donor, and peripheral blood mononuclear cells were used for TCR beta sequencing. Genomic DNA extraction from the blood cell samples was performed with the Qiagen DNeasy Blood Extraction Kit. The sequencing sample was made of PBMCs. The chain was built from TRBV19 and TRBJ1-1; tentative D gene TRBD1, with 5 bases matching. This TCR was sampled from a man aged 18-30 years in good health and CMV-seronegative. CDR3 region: CASRPGGVWDTEAFF. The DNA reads TGTGCCAGTAGGCCGGGGGGGGTTTGGGACACTGAAGCTTTCTTT.